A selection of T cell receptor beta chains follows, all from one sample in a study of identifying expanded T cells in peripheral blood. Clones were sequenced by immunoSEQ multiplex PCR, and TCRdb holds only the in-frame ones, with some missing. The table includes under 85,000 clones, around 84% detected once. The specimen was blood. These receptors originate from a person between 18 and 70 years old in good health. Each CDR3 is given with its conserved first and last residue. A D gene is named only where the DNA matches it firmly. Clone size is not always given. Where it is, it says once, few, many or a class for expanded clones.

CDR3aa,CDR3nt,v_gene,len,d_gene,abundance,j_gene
CASSQEGLAGPDTQYF,TGCGCCAGCAGCCAAGAGGGACTAGCGGGACCAGATACGCAGTATTTT,TRBV4-3,16,TRBD2,-,TRBJ2-3
CASRFGSGGEETQYF,TGTGCCAGCAGATTTGGGAGCGGGGGGGAGGAGACCCAGTACTTC,TRBV7-2,15,TRBD2,-,TRBJ2-5
CASRPTGTYEQYF,TGTGCCTCAAGGCCTACCGGGACCTACGAGCAGTACTTC,TRBV2,13,-,-,TRBJ2-7
CASSQQVGGNQPQHF,TGTGCCAGCAGCCAGCAGGTTGGGGGTAATCAGCCCCAGCATTTT,TRBV7-2,15,-,-,TRBJ1-5
CASSIGEEGSYEQYF,TGTGCCAGTAGTATTGGGGAAGAGGGCTCCTACGAGCAGTACTTC,TRBV19,15,-,-,TRBJ2-7
CASSNTGLAGDGQFF,TGTGCCAGCAGCAACACGGGACTAGCGGGAGATGGGCAGTTCTTC,TRBV13,15,TRBD2,-,TRBJ2-1
CASSSRTLTGVGLRETQYF,TGTGCCAGCAGCTCCCGCACCCTTACGGGGGTAGGTTTGAGAGAGACCCAGTACTTC,TRBV7-8,19,-,-,TRBJ2-5
CASREAGTDTDTQYF,TGTGCCAGCAGAGAAGCCGGGACAGACACAGATACGCAGTATTTT,TRBV6-1,15,TRBD1,-,TRBJ2-3
CAWSVRGVTYEQYF,TGTGCCTGGAGTGTAAGGGGGGTTACCTACGAGCAGTACTTC,TRBV30,14,-,-,TRBJ2-7
CASSLIGNEQYF,TGTGCCAGCAGCTTGATAGGGAACGAGCAGTACTTC,TRBV5-4,12,-,-,TRBJ2-7
CASSYPDRGMSGESSYSYEQYF,TGCGCCAGCAGTTACCCCGACAGGGGGATGAGCGGTGAGTCCTCTTACTCCTACGAGCAGTACTTC,TRBV23-1,22,TRBD1,-,TRBJ2-7
CASSLGRSAHNEQFF,TGTGCCAGCAGCTTAGGGCGGAGTGCGCACAATGAGCAGTTCTTC,TRBV11-3,15,-,-,TRBJ2-1
CASSPGTGGYEQYF,TGTGCCAGCAGCCCAGGGACAGGAGGGTACGAGCAGTACTTC,TRBV7-9,14,TRBD1,-,TRBJ2-7
CASSDRTFVGHEKLFF,TGTGCCAGCAGTGATCGGACTTTTGTCGGACATGAAAAACTGTTTTTT,TRBV25-1,16,-,-,TRBJ1-4
CASSFSGSGTDTQYF,TGTGCCAGCAGCTTTAGCGGGAGTGGCACAGATACGCAGTATTTT,TRBV7-2,15,TRBD2,-,TRBJ2-3
CASSHARRRVYGYTF,TGTGCCAGCAGTCATGCTCGGCGCCGAGTCTATGGCTACACCTTC,TRBV28,15,-,-,TRBJ1-2
CASSHQVRRCTQYF,TGCGCCAGCAGTCACCAAGTAAGGAGGTGCACGCAGTATTTT,TRBV23-1,14,-,-,TRBJ2-3
CSAKTSGGVRFF,TGCAGCGCAAAGACTAGCGGAGGCGTGCGGTTCTTC,TRBV29-1,12,TRBD2,-,TRBJ2-1
CAVLKEGSGRPGTGELFF,TGTGCAGTCCTCAAGGAGGGTAGCGGGAGGCCCGGCACCGGGGAGCTGTTTTTT,TRBV11-2,18,TRBD2,-,TRBJ2-2
CASSFRDQPQHF,TGTGCCAGCAGCTTCAGAGATCAGCCCCAGCATTTT,TRBV5-8,12,-,-,TRBJ1-5
CASAGQANQPQHF,TGTGCCAGCGCAGGTCAAGCCAATCAGCCCCAGCATTTT,TRBV2,13,-,-,TRBJ1-5
CASSSGNLFEQYF,TGTGCCAGCAGCTCCGGGAATTTATTCGAGCAGTACTTC,TRBV7-2,13,-,-,TRBJ2-7
CASREREGSYNEQFF,TGTGCCAGCAGAGAACGGGAGGGGTCCTACAATGAGCAGTTCTTC,TRBV27,15,TRBD2,-,TRBJ2-1
CASSPRFTQGNEQFF,TGTGCCAGCAGTCCCCGTTTCACTCAGGGGAATGAGCAGTTCTTC,TRBV6-6,15,-,-,TRBJ2-1
CSVELRYQETQYF,TGCAGCGTTGAATTGCGGTACCAAGAGACCCAGTACTTC,TRBV29-1,13,-,-,TRBJ2-5
CASSEAGGGYYEQYF,TGTGCCAGCAGTGAAGCGGGCGGGGGTTACTACGAGCAGTACTTC,TRBV2,15,TRBD2,-,TRBJ2-7
CASSQKMRLAGENEQFF,TGCGCCAGCAGCCAAAAGATGAGACTAGCGGGAGAGAATGAGCAGTTCTTC,TRBV4-3,17,TRBD2,-,TRBJ2-1
CASSQEILAGSTDTQYF,TGCGCCAGCAGCCAAGAGATACTAGCGGGTAGCACAGATACGCAGTATTTT,TRBV4-3,17,TRBD2,-,TRBJ2-3
CASSPSPGTGGISQYF,TGTGCCAGCAGCCCCTCCCCCGGGACAGGGGGGATCTCCCAGTACTTC,TRBV5-6,16,TRBD1,-,TRBJ2-5
CASWTGEFPTTNEKLFF,TGTGCAAGTTGGACAGGTGAGTTTCCGACAACTAATGAAAAACTGTTTTTT,TRBV12-2,17,-,-,TRBJ1-4
CASSQNSQSLEQFF,TGTGCCAGCAGCCAAAATTCCCAGTCCCTCGAGCAGTTCTTC,TRBV7-3,14,-,-,TRBJ2-1
CASQRTESSGNTIYF,TGTGCCAGCCAAAGGACGGAGAGCTCTGGAAACACCATATATTTT,TRBV6-1,15,-,-,TRBJ1-3
CASTRGEKLFF,TGTGCCAGTACCAGGGGGGAAAAACTGTTTTTT,TRBV2,11,TRBD1,-,TRBJ1-4
CASSDWIHSNQPQHF,TGTGCCAGCAGTGACTGGATCCATAGCAATCAGCCCCAGCATTTT,TRBV25-1,15,-,-,TRBJ1-5
CASSPNRVGSGNTIYF,TGTGCCAGCTCACCAAACAGGGTGGGATCTGGAAACACCATATATTTT,TRBV18,16,-,-,TRBJ1-3
CASSSSSGRAYEQYF,TGTGCCAGCAGCTCCTCTAGCGGGAGGGCGTACGAGCAGTACTTC,TRBV7-2,15,TRBD2,-,TRBJ2-7
CASSYGRDQETQYF,TGTGCCAGCAGTTACGGCAGGGATCAAGAGACCCAGTACTTC,TRBV6-6,14,-,once,TRBJ2-5
CAIRPGVRQPQHF,TGTGCCATCAGGCCAGGGGTTCGGCAGCCCCAGCATTTT,TRBV10-3,13,-,few,TRBJ1-5
CASSMGQGGFGETQYF,TGTGCCAGTAGCATGGGACAGGGGGGATTCGGCGAGACCCAGTACTTC,TRBV19,16,TRBD1,-,TRBJ2-5
CASSPGTSGYEQYF,TGTGCCAGCAGTCCCGGGACTAGCGGCTACGAGCAGTACTTC,TRBV27,14,TRBD2,-,TRBJ2-7
CASSPQTGEYYNEQFF,TGTGCCAGCTCACCGCAGACAGGGGAGTACTACAATGAGCAGTTCTTC,TRBV18,16,TRBD1,-,TRBJ2-1
CASSFSGVYYGYTF,TGTGCCAGCAGCTTCTCAGGGGTCTACTATGGCTACACCTTC,TRBV5-6,14,-,-,TRBJ1-2
CASSVGTGSNTEAFF,TGTGCCAGCAGCGTAGGTACAGGGTCGAACACTGAAGCTTTCTTT,TRBV9,15,-,-,TRBJ1-1
CSAVGDRGRETQYF,TGCAGCGCCGTGGGGGACAGGGGGCGAGAGACCCAGTACTTC,TRBV29-1,14,TRBD1,few,TRBJ2-5
CASSKQGANEQYF,TGTGCCAGCTCCAAGCAGGGGGCTAACGAGCAGTACTTC,TRBV18,13,TRBD1,-,TRBJ2-7
CASSLSLPIGETQYF,TGTGCCAGCAGTTTGTCACTACCAATTGGAGAGACCCAGTACTTC,TRBV28,15,-,-,TRBJ2-5
CASSPGGEQYF,TGTGCCAGCAGTCCGGGAGGCGAGCAGTACTTC,TRBV9,11,TRBD2,-,TRBJ2-7
CASSIAAGGEAFF,TGTGCCAGTAGTATAGCTGCGGGGGGTGAAGCTTTCTTT,TRBV19,13,-,once,TRBJ1-1
CASSLTPPGRTDTGELFF,TGTGCCAGCAGCTTGACCCCTCCCGGGCGGACCGACACCGGGGAGCTGTTTTTT,TRBV7-2,18,-,-,TRBJ2-2
CASGEAGGNEQFF,TGCGCCAGCGGGGAGGCTGGGGGGAATGAGCAGTTCTTC,TRBV5-1,13,-,once,TRBJ2-1
CASSLGWNTEAFF,TGTGCCAGCAGCTTAGGGTGGAACACTGAAGCTTTCTTT,TRBV11-3,13,-,-,TRBJ1-1
CATSRVGQGAYEQYF,TGTGCCACCAGCAGAGTAGGACAGGGGGCTTATGAGCAGTACTTC,TRBV15,15,TRBD1,-,TRBJ2-7
CASSQSGGADTGELFF,TGTGCCAGCAGCCAATCGGGGGGAGCGGACACCGGGGAGCTGTTTTTT,TRBV7-3,16,TRBD2,-,TRBJ2-2
CASSQDRGAITGELFF,TGTGCCAGCAGCCAAGACCGCGGGGCGATCACCGGGGAGCTGTTTTTT,TRBV4-2,16,-,-,TRBJ2-2
CASSRDSANYGYTF,TGTGCCAGCAGCCGAGACAGTGCTAACTATGGCTACACCTTC,TRBV14,14,-,-,TRBJ1-2
CASSPDIWNTGELFF,TGTGCCAGCAGCCCCGACATATGGAACACCGGGGAGCTGTTTTTT,TRBV6-5,15,-,-,TRBJ2-2
CASSPAVLNEKLFF,TGTGCCAGCTCCCCCGCGGTCCTTAATGAAAAACTGTTTTTT,TRBV7-9,14,-,-,TRBJ1-4
CASSQLGGALNYGYTF,TGTGCCAGCAGCCAACTAGGAGGGGCCCTTAACTATGGCTACACCTTC,TRBV14,16,-,few,TRBJ1-2
CASRLGTVNTEAFF,TGTGCCAGTAGGCTAGGGACAGTGAACACTGAAGCTTTCTTT,TRBV19,14,TRBD1,-,TRBJ1-1